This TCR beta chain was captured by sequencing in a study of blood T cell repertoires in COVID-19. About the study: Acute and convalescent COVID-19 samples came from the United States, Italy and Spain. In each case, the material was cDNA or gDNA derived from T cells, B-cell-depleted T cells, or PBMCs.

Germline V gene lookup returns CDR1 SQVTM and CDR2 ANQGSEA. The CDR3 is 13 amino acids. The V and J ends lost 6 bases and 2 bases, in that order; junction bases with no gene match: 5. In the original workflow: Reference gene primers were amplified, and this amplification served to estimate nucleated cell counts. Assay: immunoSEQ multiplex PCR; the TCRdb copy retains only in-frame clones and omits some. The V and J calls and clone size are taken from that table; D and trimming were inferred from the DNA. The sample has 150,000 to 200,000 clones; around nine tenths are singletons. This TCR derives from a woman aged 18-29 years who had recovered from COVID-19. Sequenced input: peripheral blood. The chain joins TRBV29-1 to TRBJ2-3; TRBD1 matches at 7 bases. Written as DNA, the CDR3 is TGCAGCGTAGACAGGGCTCCCACAGATACGCAGTATTTT. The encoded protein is CSVDRAPTDTQYF.